In its sample, the clone carrying this T cell receptor (beta chain) was seen many times. Documented time point: patch test 1, 2 weeks after DPC sensitization. Treatment specified: therapeutic diphenylcyclopropenone sensitization with weekly scalp DPC. V was shortened by 2 bases and J by 0 bases, with 9 bases between the two germline ends. There are 15 residues in the CDR3. Germline values: CDR1 SEHNR, CDR2 FQNEAQ (reference sequence). TCRdb re-derived calls from the RACE reads in MiXCR, one entry per CDR3 protein. The sample shows around 120,000 distinct CDR3 sequences, roughly 13% of them seen only once. This sample was included in a study of human T cells and chemical hapten exposure.

The receptor was derived from a man aged 18-30 years with alopecia areata. Some clones in this sample may be carry-over from other donors' samples. V gene TRBV7-9 combines with J gene TRBJ2-3, with D possibly matching TRBD2 (5 bases). The starting material was whole blood, obtained in connection with sensitization to the hapten diphenylcyclopropenone (DPC). The CDR3 coding sequence is TGTGCCAGCAGCTTATGGGGAGATAGCACAGATACGCAGTATTTT. Translation: CASSLWGDSTDTQYF. Together with reference TRBV7-9 and TRBJ2-3, the CDR3 gives the full variable domain: DTGVSQNPRHKITKRGQNVTFRCDPISEHNRLYWYRQTLGQGPEFLTYFQNEAQLEKSRLLSDRFSAERPKGSFSTLEIQRTEQGDSAMYLCASSLWGDSTDTQYFGPGTRLTVL.